A selection of T cell receptor beta chains follows, all from one sample in a study of blood T cell repertoires in COVID-19. Assay used: immunoSEQ multiplex PCR; TCRdb lists only in-frame clones, some missing. The sample includes some 310,000 clones, around 87% seen only once; the top ten take 1%. The source material was peripheral blood. The origin of the receptors is a man between 45 and 60 years old with active or convalescent COVID-19. The CDR3 runs from the conserved cysteine through the conserved F or W. The D gene is left open where the match is weak. Some rows mark clone size as missing; the rest say once, few, many or name a class of expanded clone.

v_gene	abundance	j_gene	d_gene	CDR3aa	CDR3nt
TRBV18	few	TRBJ1-1	-	CASSLQGVDTEAFF	TGTGCCAGCTCATTACAGGGCGTTGACACTGAAGCTTTCTTT
TRBV28	-	TRBJ2-1	TRBD2	CASSQGGGRFYNEQFF	TGTGCCAGCAGTCAAGGCGGGGGACGGTTCTACAATGAGCAGTTCTTC
TRBV5-1	-	TRBJ1-5	-	CASSEDPGGPGRTQHF	TGCGCCAGCAGCGAGGACCCCGGGGGGCCAGGTCGGACCCAGCATTTT
TRBV11-2	-	TRBJ1-2	TRBD1	CASSQDRGYGYTF	TGTGCCAGCAGCCAGGACAGGGGCTATGGCTACACCTTC
TRBV30	-	TRBJ1-2	TRBD1	CALIPGQGLKHYGYTF	TGTGCCTTGATACCGGGACAGGGGCTTAAACACTATGGCTACACCTTC
TRBV5-1	-	TRBJ2-1	TRBD2	CASSWGGDEQFF	TGCGCCAGCAGCTGGGGGGGAGATGAGCAGTTCTTC
TRBV7-2	-	TRBJ1-2	TRBD1	CASSTGQGYGYTF	TGTGCCAGCAGCACGGGACAGGGGTATGGCTACACCTTC
TRBV6-4	-	TRBJ2-5	-	CASGERVETQYF	TGTGCCAGCGGAGAGAGGGTCGAGACCCAGTACTTC
TRBV5-4	-	TRBJ2-2	-	CASSFRRDTNTGELFF	TGTGCCAGCAGCTTCCGAAGGGACACGAACACCGGGGAGCTGTTTTTT
TRBV18	-	TRBJ1-2	TRBD1	CASSPGQGRGGYTF	TGTGCCAGCTCACCCGGACAGGGACGTGGGGGCTACACCTTC